This T cell receptor (beta chain) was recovered during a study of T cell repertoires in ileal Crohn's disease. Profiling relied on immunoSEQ multiplex PCR, and the TCRdb table lists in-frame clones only, not all of them. This table holds around 11,000 clones, over 75% found once. Time point noted: inflamed ileum from the surgical specimen. V was clipped by 2 bases and J by 0 bases, with 8 bases between them. Germline lookup yields CDR1 SNHLY and CDR2 FYNNEI. The CDR3 is 15 amino acids. The clonotype was recovered from an adult with Crohn's disease. The chain carries TRBV2 and TRBJ1-5; weak D call: TRBD1 (5 bases). The sequenced sample consisted of ileal tissue. The CDR3 loop reads CASSENRYSNQPQHF. The CDR3 region has the DNA TGTGCCAGCAGTGAAAACAGGTATAGCAATCAGCCCCAGCATTTT.